One sample yielded the 18 T cell receptor beta chains listed below, sequenced in a study of T cells after yellow fever vaccination. One entry per CDR3 protein results from TCRdb running MiXCR on the 5' RACE reads. The sample lists some 300,000 distinct CDR3 sequences, about 8.3% seen once, with around 17% in the top ten. The material sequenced was PBMCs, taken about 49 days after the first yellow fever vaccination. The source is a man aged 18 to 30 who received the YFV17D yellow fever vaccine.

This clonotype was detected many times. The chain uses TRBV5-6 and TRBJ1-1; D is unresolved. The CDR3 runs 11 residues. Germline CDR1 is SGHDT and CDR2 is YYEEEE. The V end lost 3 bases, the J end lost 5 bases, and 5 bases lay between the germline ends. CDR3 region: CASSWETEAFF. DNA for the CDR3: TGTGCCAGCAGCTGGGAAACTGAAGCTTTCTTT.

The V call is TRBV7-9, the J call TRBJ2-1, with D perhaps TRBD2 (6 bases). Per the germline V gene, CDR1 is SEHNR and CDR2 is FQNEAQ (reference sequence). CDR3 length: 14 residues. V lost 6 bases and J 3 bases, leaving 12 bases between the germline ends. The CDR3 reads CASSRLENYNEQFF. Written as DNA, the CDR3 is TGTGCCAGCAGTCGACTAGAGAACTACAATGAGCAGTTCTTC.

This clonotype was recorded a few times. The chain joins TRBV6-1 to TRBJ1-2; 8 nucleotides agree with TRBD1. CDR1 and CDR2 (germline): MNHNS, SASEGT. CDR3 length: 15 residues. Trimming took 6 bases from V and 3 from J; bases not matched to a gene: 9. DNA of the CDR3: TGTGCCAGCAGCTCCGGACAGGGAGATTACTATGGCTACACCTTC. It is translated as CASSSGQGDYYGYTF.

This clonotype was observed a few times. The V call is TRBV7-2, the J call TRBJ2-5; 10 nucleotides match TRBD2. V gave up 7 bases and J gave up 7 bases; unmatched junction bases: 15. CDR3 size: 16 residues. Germline V CDR1 and CDR2: SGHTA, FQGNSA. The CDR3 DNA follows: TGTGCCAGCATCCTGGGTAGCGGGGGGCTCGGAGGGACCCAGTACTTC. Translated, it gives CASILGSGGLGGTQYF.

This clonotype was seen a few times. In DNA, the CDR3 is TGTGCCAGCCAAGCGGGGGGTAAATTAGATACGCAGTATTTT. Translation: CASQAGGKLDTQYF. The chain uses TRBV21-1 and TRBJ2-3; the table's D call of TRBD2 was not tested on the DNA. TRBV21-1 represents a pseudogene. CDR3 length: 14 amino acids.

This clonotype was seen a few times. V usage is TRBV6-2 or TRBV6-3 and J usage is TRBJ2-1; D remains ambiguous. Germline assignment: CDR1 MNHEY and CDR2 SVGEGT. The V gene lost 6 bases and the J gene lost 10 bases, with 10 bases spanning the gap. CDR3 length: 11 residues. DNA of the CDR3: TGTGCCAGCAGCCAAGGTCGCGAGCAGTTCTTC. Its translation: CASSQGREQFF.

The chain uses TRBV4-3 and TRBJ1-6; maybe TRBD1 (6 bases). Germline V gene lookup returns CDR1 LGHNA and CDR2 YSLEER. The CDR3 covers 14 residues. Trimming removed 1 base at V and 7 bases at J, with 8 bases between. CDR3 sequence reads: CASSQGTANSPLHF. The DNA of the CDR3 is TGCGCCAGCAGCCAAGGGACAGCCAATTCACCCCTCCACTTT.

CDR3 bases: TGTGCCAGCGATGACGCTAGCAATCAGCCCCAGCATTTT. It codes for CASDDASNQPQHF. The chain employs TRBV6-2 or TRBV6-3 and TRBJ1-5, with D unresolved. The CDR3 length is 13 residues. CDR1 MNHEY and CDR2 SVGEGT come from the germline V gene. V lost 8 bases and J lost 0, with 8 bases in between.

The chain links TRBV12-3 or TRBV12-4 to TRBJ2-3, with 8 positions matching TRBD2. This CDR3 is 13 amino acids long. V lost 5 bases to trimming and J lost 5 bases; unmatched junction nucleotides: 3. The CDR3 spells CASSIRGGDTQYF. The CDR3, as DNA: TGTGCCAGCAGTATTCGGGGGGGAGATACGCAGTATTTT.

This clonotype has ten or more counts. The gene calls are TRBV7-9 and TRBJ1-2; no clear D. Trimming cost V 3 bases and J 2 bases, with 4 bases left between them. This CDR3 is built from 12 residues. Per germline, CDR1 SEHNR and CDR2 FQNEAQ (reference sequence). CDR3 DNA sequence: TGTGCCAGCAGCTTCCCAAACTATGGCTACACCTTC. Its translation is CASSFPNYGYTF.

There are a few counts of this clonotype. This chain links TRBV4-1 with TRBJ2-7; 7 nucleotides agree with TRBD1. Germline CDR1 and CDR2: MGHRA and YSYEKL. The CDR3 loop spans 16 amino acids. V shed 1 base and J 3 bases; nucleotides not matched to a gene: 9. The CDR3 DNA sequence: TGCGCCAGCAGCCAAGGCCCCAGGGACAGAGGCTACGAGCAGTACTTC. Translated: CASSQGPRDRGYEQYF.

J is TRBJ2-7 and V is TRBV3-1; possibly TRBD1 for D (5 bases). With 8 bases removed from V and 3 bases from J, the gap between germline ends came to 11 bases. Per germline, CDR1 LGHDT and CDR2 YNNKEL (reference sequence). The CDR3 has 12 residues. CDR3 sequence (DNA): TGTGCCAGCGGGCAGGGAAACTACGAGCAGTACTTC. This encodes CASGQGNYEQYF.

The DNA for the CDR3 is TGTGCCAGCAGTGAAGCGTTCCGGACAGATACGCAGTATTTT. As protein: CASSEAFRTDTQYF. The chain joins TRBV6-1 to TRBJ2-3; D gene unclear. Looked up from germline, CDR1 is MNHNS and CDR2 is SASEGT. There are 14 residues in the CDR3. The ends were cut back, 0 bases at V and 3 bases at J, with 7 bases in the middle.

This clonotype was seen only a few times. The chain uses TRBV5-4 and TRBJ2-5, with a possible D match to TRBD2 (6 bases). Trimming removed 5 bases from V and 2 bases from J, with 22 bases in between. The CDR3 runs to 17 residues. Germline V lookup: CDR1 SGHNT, CDR2 YYREEE (reference sequence). Here the CDR3 DNA reads TGTGCCAGCAGTACCGGGGGTCGCGGAGGATTGCAAGAGACCCAGTACTTC. This translates into CASSTGGRGGLQETQYF.

This clonotype was found a few times. J is TRBJ1-2 and V is TRBV4-3; D might be TRBD1 (5 bases). Germline V gives CDR1 LGHNA, CDR2 YSLEER. V lost 3 bases and J lost 2, with 10 bases in between. This CDR3 has 14 amino acids. CDR3 amino acids: CASSQIEGNYGYTF. The CDR3 DNA reads TGCGCCAGCAGCCAGATAGAGGGGAACTATGGCTACACCTTC.

The chain joins TRBV12-3 or TRBV12-4 to TRBJ1-4; 8 positions agree with TRBD1. This CDR3 contains 14 residues. J lost 7 bases, V lost 5 bases, and 6 bases had no gene match. The CDR3 sequence is CASSIGQGPEKLFF. The CDR3 nucleotides are TGTGCCAGCAGTATTGGACAGGGTCCTGAAAAACTGTTTTTT.

This clonotype turned up a few times. CDR3 sequence reads: CASSTPGRLQETQYF. The CDR3 nucleotides are TGCGCCAGCAGCACTCCGGGACGCCTTCAAGAGACCCAGTACTTC. J is TRBJ2-5 and V is TRBV5-1, with D possibly called TRBD1 or TRBD2 (5 bases each). Germline loops: CDR1 SGHRS, CDR2 YFSETQ. With 4 bases removed from V and 2 bases from J, the gap between germline ends came to 15 bases. The CDR3 contains 15 residues.

This clonotype was detected a few times. The J gene is TRBJ2-1, the V gene TRBV27, with unresolved D. The V and J ends lost 8 bases and 7 bases respectively, with 15 bases between them. Germline V CDR1 and CDR2: MNHEY, SMNVEV (reference sequence). There are 13 residues in the CDR3. In DNA, the CDR3 is TGTGCCAGCGGACGCTTTATCGGGAATGAGCAGTTCTTC. Its translation: CASGRFIGNEQFF.